This record covers a single T cell receptor (beta chain). Its antigen is not identified. The data were obtained in a study of T cell responses to AZD1222 COVID-19 vaccine. Both about-4-week and about-12-week second-dose recipients were combined. General study points: Unmutated variant regions are reportedly targeted by nearly half of spike-specific TCRs. The study found vaccine-associated CD4 TCRs spanning spike, dominant at 160-218 and 743-854. The donor group comprised mostly white British people and more females; the analysis possibly underestimated clonal diversity.

CDR1 and CDR2 (germline): LGHNA, YSLEER. Between the trimmed V and J ends, which lost 1 base and 7 bases, there was a span of 20 bases. The CDR3 covers 17 residues. Produced via immunoSEQ multiplex PCR; TCRdb's table is partial and in-frame only. The sample lists about 140,000 clones; approximately 90% were seen once. The sequenced sample was peripheral blood, obtained 28 days after the second AZD1222 dose. The source of this sequence is an adult who received the AZD1222 COVID-19 vaccine. The V call is TRBV4-3, the J call TRBJ2-1, with D possibly being TRBD1 or TRBD2 (5 bases each). This CDR3 is CASSQVFPGTHGNEQFF. DNA of the CDR3: TGCGCCAGCAGCCAAGTGTTTCCGGGGACCCACGGGAATGAGCAGTTCTTC.